This passage covers 29 T cell receptor beta chains from one sample sequenced in a study of HIV-infected patients and healthy controls. All unsorted peripheral T cells were captured because whole blood was used without fractionation. Alpha and beta constant-region primers primed reverse transcription of 400 to 500 ng RNA. Separate chain-specific third strand synthesis with multiplexing indices produced the alpha and beta libraries. Via MiXCR, TCRdb re-called the 5' RACE reads, giving one row per CDR3 protein. The sample includes about 19,000 distinct CDR3 sequences, more than 8% of them seen just once. The sequencing sample was made of blood. Receptors were obtained from an adult in good health.

At least ten counts were recorded for this clonotype. The chain joins TRBV7-8 to TRBJ2-7, with D unclear. CDR1 SGHVS and CDR2 FQNEAQ come from the germline V gene. The CDR3 runs 13 residues. Trimming took off 0 bases at V and 3 bases at J, with 6 bases between the two ends. This chain's CDR3 is CASSLALGYEQYF. The DNA for the CDR3 is TGTGCCAGCAGCTTAGCCTTGGGCTACGAGCAGTACTTC.

This clonotype is medium-sized (0.01 to 0.1%) in the sample. The chain joins TRBV20-1 to TRBJ1-1; a weak D match, TRBD1 (6 bases). Germline CDR1 reads DFQATT; CDR2 reads SNEGSKA (reference sequence). This CDR3 spans 15 amino acids. The germline V and J ends were trimmed by 4 bases and 4 bases, with 19 bases remaining between them. The CDR3 loop is CSATPLGGLATEAFF. CDR3 DNA sequence: TGCAGTGCTACACCCCTAGGGGGGTTGGCCACTGAAGCTTTCTTT.

This clonotype was seen more than once but under ten times. The chain combines TRBV30 with TRBJ2-7, with TRBD1 identical over 10 bases. With 3 bases clipped from V and 7 bases from J, the junction kept 6 bases outside the gene matches. This CDR3 spans 13 amino acids. Germline V lookup: CDR1 GTSNPN, CDR2 SVGIG (reference sequence). Written as DNA, the CDR3 is TGTGCCTGGAGCGGACAGGGGGTTGGGGAGCAGTACTTC. Translating it yields CAWSGQGVGEQYF. Looking up the rest from reference TRBV30 and TRBJ2-7 gives the full variable domain: SQTIHQWPATLVQPVGSPLSLECTVEGTSNPNLYWYRQAAGRGLQLLFYSVGIGQISSEVPQNLSASRPQDRQFILSSKKLLLSDSGFYLCAWSGQGVGEQYFGPGTRLTVT.

This clonotype came up many times. The chain has TRBV6-6 and TRBJ2-5, with 7 positions matching TRBD1. Germline assignment: CDR1 MNHNY and CDR2 SVGAGI (reference sequence). After removal of 2 bases from V and 3 bases from J, the junction contained 9 bases not matched to a gene. The CDR3 extends over 16 amino acids. CDR3 sequence (DNA): TGTGCCAGCAGTTACCCTGAGAGGACAGGAGAAGAGACCCAGTACTTC. Translation gives CASSYPERTGEETQYF.

This clonotype has ten or more counts. V is TRBV4-3 and J is TRBJ2-1, with TRBD1 identical over 7 bases. Germline CDR1 reads LGHNA; CDR2 reads YSLEER. The CDR3 runs to 14 residues. Trimming at V came to 6 bases and at J to 4 bases, leaving 6 bases not matched to a gene. CDR3 coding DNA: TGCGCCAGCAGTCCGACAGGGTTTTACAATGAGCAGTTCTTC. Residues: CASSPTGFYNEQFF.

This clonotype was found many times. The V gene is TRBV5-1, the J gene TRBJ1-1, with unresolved D. V shed 0 bases and J shed 3 bases, with 12 bases lying between them. This CDR3 has 15 amino acids. CDR1 and CDR2 (germline): SGHRS, YFSETQ. The CDR3 spells CASSLVVGRDTEAFF. Here the CDR3 DNA reads TGCGCCAGCAGCTTGGTCGTCGGGAGGGACACTGAAGCTTTCTTT.

This chain joins TRBV12-3 or TRBV12-4 and TRBJ2-3; no firm D call. The CDR3 spans 17 residues. V dropped 3 bases and J dropped 0 bases, with 16 bases sitting between them. Written as DNA, the CDR3 is TGTGCCAGCAGTTTTTCAGGCCAGTCAACTAGCACAGATACGCAGTATTTT. This gives the protein CASSFSGQSTSTDTQYF.

This clonotype was observed many times. The J gene is TRBJ2-7, the V gene TRBV20-1, with D unclear. Looked up from germline, CDR1 is DFQATT and CDR2 is SNEGSKA (reference sequence). The CDR3 consists of 11 residues. V lost 1 base, J lost 3 bases, and 4 bases lay in between. The CDR3 here is CSARVIYEQYF. CDR3 nucleotide sequence: TGCAGTGCTAGAGTCATCTACGAGCAGTACTTC.

This clonotype was detected ten times or more. This chain connects TRBV18 to TRBJ2-7; 8 nucleotides match TRBD1. This CDR3 spans 14 amino acids. Germline trimming cut 3 bases from V and 4 bases from J; bases unmatched to any gene: 5. Germline V gene sequence: CDR1 KGHSH, CDR2 LQKENI. The CDR3 region is CASSPGDRPYEQYF. CDR3 DNA sequence: TGTGCCAGCTCACCTGGGGACAGGCCGTACGAGCAGTACTTC.

The sample holds many counts of this clonotype. The chain links TRBV5-5 to TRBJ2-5; unclear D gene. Trimming pared 4 bases from V and 1 base from J, leaving 11 bases between. Germline CDR1 reads SGHKS; CDR2 reads YYEKEE (reference sequence). The CDR3 spans 14 residues. CDR3 loop: CASSRTGVQETQYF. In DNA form, the CDR3 reads TGTGCCAGCAGCCGAACCGGCGTCCAAGAGACCCAGTACTTC.

This clonotype showed up just a few times. V is TRBV23-1 and J is TRBJ1-1; 7 bases are shared with TRBD1. TRBV23-1 is flagged as an ORF with uncertain function. Germline trimming cut 1 base from V and 0 bases from J; bases unmatched to any gene: 14. This CDR3 comprises 19 residues. The DNA for the CDR3 is TGCGCCAGCAGTCAATTTCTCAGAGGGGGCGGAGAGCTGAACACTGAAGCTTTCTTT. Translated, it gives CASSQFLRGGGELNTEAFF.

Ten or more counts support this clonotype. The chain has TRBV15 and TRBJ1-1; no clear D gene. V lost 5 bases and J 7 bases, leaving 17 bases between the germline ends. CDR3 size: 14 residues. Germline lookup yields CDR1 LNHNV and CDR2 YYDKDF (reference sequence). The CDR3 region has the DNA TGTGCCACCAGCGCCGACGGACGGGCCATTGAAGCTTTCTTT. Protein product: CATSADGRAIEAFF.

This clonotype is medium-sized (0.01 to 0.1%) in the sample. This sequence joins TRBV6-2 or TRBV6-3 and TRBJ1-2; D is uncertain. V was shortened by 5 bases and J by 4 bases, with 11 bases between the two germline ends. This CDR3 contains 13 residues. CDR1 and CDR2 from the germline V gene are MNHEY and SVGEGT. In nucleotides, the CDR3 is TGTGCCAGCAGTCAAACGGAAACCTATGGCTACACCTTC. Its protein is CASSQTETYGYTF.

A few counts support this clonotype. The V call is TRBV6-2 or TRBV6-3, the J call TRBJ2-1, with D perhaps given as TRBD1 or TRBD2 (5 bases each). The CDR3 sequence is 15 residues long. Trimming cost V 6 bases and J 7 bases, with 19 bases left between them. The germline V gene has CDR1 MNHEY and CDR2 SVGEGT. Here the CDR3 DNA reads TGTGCCAGCAGCCGGGACGATAATTTTGGAAATGAGCAGTTCTTC. This codes for CASSRDDNFGNEQFF.

The chain links TRBV6-2 or TRBV6-3 to TRBJ2-5; 7 bases fit TRBD1. The germline CDR1 and CDR2 sequences are MNHEY and SVGEGT. The trim removed 2 bases at V and 2 bases at J, leaving 5 bases unmatched. The CDR3 is 15 residues long. The CDR3 reads CASSYNRDSQETQYF. For the CDR3, the DNA is TGTGCCAGCAGTTACAACAGGGACAGTCAAGAGACCCAGTACTTC.

Comments on this clonotype: Just one base apart from a much larger clone, this may be a read error. The V and J genes are TRBV4-1 and TRBJ2-1; 8 nucleotides line up with TRBD1. The DNA end lines up better with TRBJ2-7; the J call may be wrong. Per germline, CDR1 MGHRA and CDR2 YSYEKL. This CDR3 spans 15 amino acids. The CDR3 coding sequence is TGCGCCAGCAGCCAGGGAGAGACAGGGGCTATTGAGCAGTACTTC. It specifies CASSQGETGAIEQYF.

This clonotype came up many times. The chain uses TRBV6-2 or TRBV6-3 and TRBJ2-5; D remains ambiguous. V lost 5 bases to trimming and J lost 7 bases, with 11 bases between them. In germline, CDR1 is MNHEY, CDR2 SVGEGT. The CDR3 has 12 amino acids. The CDR3 DNA follows: TGTGCCAGCAGTCACCACATGGGGACCCAGTACTTC. Amino acid sequence: CASSHHMGTQYF.

This clonotype counts as medium-sized. This chain links TRBV18 with TRBJ1-1; 7 bases are shared with TRBD1. Germline values: CDR1 KGHSH, CDR2 LQKENI. The CDR3 contains 14 residues. Trimming removed 5 bases from V and 5 bases from J; junction bases left unmatched: 8. The CDR3: CASSEETRGTEAFF. CDR3 nucleotide sequence: TGTGCCAGCTCAGAGGAGACCAGGGGGACTGAAGCTTTCTTT.

This clonotype qualifies as medium-sized. The chain combines TRBV7-8 with TRBJ2-7; TRBD2 might be the D (6 bases). Per the germline V gene, CDR1 is SGHVS and CDR2 is FQNEAQ. The V gene lost 5 bases and the J gene lost 6 bases, with 20 bases spanning the gap. CDR3 length: 15 amino acids. The CDR3 protein is CASSLYEAPGGEQYF. CDR3 nucleotide sequence: TGTGCCAGCAGCCTCTATGAAGCCCCCGGGGGCGAGCAGTACTTC.

This clonotype was picked up many times. This sequence joins TRBV2 and TRBJ2-3; 9 nucleotides match TRBD1. The length of the CDR3 is 18 residues. The V and J ends lost 6 bases and 6 bases, in that order; junction bases with no gene match: 19. From germline, CDR1 is SNHLY and CDR2 FYNNEI. Here the CDR3 DNA reads TGTGCCAGCAGGAGTTGGCATACAGGGGACAGGGATTGGGATACGCAGTATTTT. It is translated as CASRSWHTGDRDWDTQYF.

Ten or more counts support this clonotype. V gene TRBV11-2 combines with J gene TRBJ2-7; 8 bases match TRBD1. CDR3 length equals 13 residues. With V trimmed by 3 bases and J by 5 bases, 3 bases remained unmatched. The germline V gene has CDR1 SGHAT and CDR2 FQNNGV. Written as DNA, the CDR3 is TGTGCCAGCAGCTTGACAGGGGCCCACGAGCAGTACTTC. It is translated as CASSLTGAHEQYF.

This clonotype was observed many times. The V gene is TRBV3-1, the J gene TRBJ2-1; D may correspond to TRBD1 or TRBD2 (6 bases each). This CDR3 spans 19 amino acids. Germline V gives CDR1 LGHDT, CDR2 YNNKEL (reference sequence). V was clipped by 8 bases and J by 3 bases, with 29 bases between them. DNA for the CDR3: TGTGCCAGCGGCGCGTCAAGAGATAGGGGGAGGACCAACTACAATGAGCAGTTCTTC. Its translation: CASGASRDRGRTNYNEQFF.

The table lists this clonotype with many counts. This chain connects TRBV12-3 or TRBV12-4 to TRBJ2-1; D is unclear. The CDR3 contains 12 residues. The V end was cut by 1 base, the J end by 10 bases, with 8 bases between. Here the CDR3 reads CASSLVSGEQFF. The CDR3 nucleotides are TGTGCCAGCAGTTTAGTATCTGGGGAGCAGTTCTTC.

There are many counts of this clonotype. The rearrangement uses TRBV7-9 and TRBJ1-2; TRBD1 matches 8 bases. The V gene's germline CDR1 is SEHNR and CDR2 FQNEAQ (reference sequence). The V and J ends lost 4 bases and 8 bases, in that order; junction bases with no gene match: 15. CDR3 length equals 16 residues. CDR3 region: CASSSAGGQGRGGYTF. In DNA form, the CDR3 reads TGTGCCAGCAGCTCCGCCGGTGGACAGGGTCGTGGAGGCTACACCTTC.

The chain has TRBV12-3 or TRBV12-4 and TRBJ1-1, with 8 bases lining up with TRBD1. V dropped 7 bases and J dropped 8; count of bases not matched to a gene: 9. This CDR3 has 13 residues. CDR3 protein: CASTTMGQAEAFF. CDR3 nucleotide sequence: TGTGCCAGCACCACGATGGGACAGGCCGAAGCTTTCTTT.

This clonotype was observed at least ten times. This chain joins TRBV19 and TRBJ1-5, with 10 positions matching TRBD1. Trimming took 6 bases from V and 1 from J; bases not matched to a gene: 6. There are 16 residues in the CDR3. Germline V CDR1 and CDR2: LNHDA, SQIVND (reference sequence). For the CDR3, the DNA is TGTGCCAGTAGAGTGACAGGGGGCTGGAGCAATCAGCCCCAGCATTTT. This encodes CASRVTGGWSNQPQHF. Supplemented by reference TRBV19 and TRBJ1-5, the full variable domain reads DGGITQSPKYLFRKEGQNVTLSCEQNLNHDAMYWYRQDPGQGLRLIYYSQIVNDFQKGDIAEGYSVSREKKESFPLTVTSAQKNPTAFYLCASRVTGGWSNQPQHFGDGTRLSIL.

This clonotype was counted at least ten times. This chain uses TRBV7-9 with TRBJ2-3; tentatively, D is TRBD2 (6 bases). CDR1 and CDR2 from the germline V gene are SEHNR and FQNEAQ (reference sequence). The V end was cut by 1 base, the J end by 0 bases, with 17 bases between. The CDR3 is made up of 18 amino acids. The chain's CDR3 is CASSLGLAVAGSTDTQYF. CDR3 in DNA: TGTGCCAGCAGCTTAGGCTTGGCGGTGGCGGGAAGCACAGATACGCAGTATTTT. Full variable domain (missing parts from reference TRBV7-9 and TRBJ2-3): DTGVSQNPRHKITKRGQNVTFRCDPISEHNRLYWYRQTLGQGPEFLTYFQNEAQLEKSRLLSDRFSAERPKGSFSTLEIQRTEQGDSAMYLCASSLGLAVAGSTDTQYFGPGTRLTVL.

This clonotype has just a few counts. The V and J genes are TRBV6-2 or TRBV6-3 and TRBJ2-7, with D perhaps matching TRBD1 or TRBD2 (5 bases each). CDR3 length: 15 residues. Trimming removed 2 bases from V and 1 base from J, with 12 bases in between. Germline V gene lookup returns CDR1 MNHEY and CDR2 SVGEGT. The DNA of the CDR3 is TGTGCCAGCAGTTACCCGAGGGGCGAATCCTACGAGCAGTACTTC. Protein product: CASSYPRGESYEQYF.

This clonotype is labeled medium-sized. V is TRBV5-1 and J is TRBJ2-5; D remains unclear. V lost 0 bases and J 4 bases, leaving 7 bases between the germline ends. The V gene's germline CDR1 is SGHRS and CDR2 YFSETQ. The CDR3 is made up of 13 amino acids. The CDR3: CASSLDGRETQYF. CDR3 coding DNA: TGCGCCAGCAGCTTGGATGGTCGAGAGACCCAGTACTTC.